This note documents a single TCR beta chain sequence. Its antigen is as yet unknown. TCRdb re-called the RT-PCR reads through MiXCR, storing one row per CDR3 protein. The table lists approximately 680,000 distinct CDR3 sequences, 15% to 17% of them singletons. This sample was included in a study of response to subunit inactivated influenza vaccine. The V gene's germline CDR1 is DFQATT and CDR2 SNEGSKA (reference sequence). The V end lost 3 bases, the J end lost 0 bases, and 10 bases lay between the germline ends. The CDR3 length is 14 residues. Study-wide results and caveats: Seasonal influenza vaccination, on each occasion, was suggested by the authors to recruit few new T cells.

The receptor's source is a man aged 45-65 years who received an inactivated influenza vaccine. The chain couples TRBV20-1 to TRBJ2-3; the D is unclear. Sample: PBMCs from blood, taken about 12 days after vaccination. The CDR3 protein is CSASGPPSTDTQYF. CDR3 in DNA: TGCAGTGCTAGCGGGCCTCCTAGCACAGATACGCAGTATTTT.